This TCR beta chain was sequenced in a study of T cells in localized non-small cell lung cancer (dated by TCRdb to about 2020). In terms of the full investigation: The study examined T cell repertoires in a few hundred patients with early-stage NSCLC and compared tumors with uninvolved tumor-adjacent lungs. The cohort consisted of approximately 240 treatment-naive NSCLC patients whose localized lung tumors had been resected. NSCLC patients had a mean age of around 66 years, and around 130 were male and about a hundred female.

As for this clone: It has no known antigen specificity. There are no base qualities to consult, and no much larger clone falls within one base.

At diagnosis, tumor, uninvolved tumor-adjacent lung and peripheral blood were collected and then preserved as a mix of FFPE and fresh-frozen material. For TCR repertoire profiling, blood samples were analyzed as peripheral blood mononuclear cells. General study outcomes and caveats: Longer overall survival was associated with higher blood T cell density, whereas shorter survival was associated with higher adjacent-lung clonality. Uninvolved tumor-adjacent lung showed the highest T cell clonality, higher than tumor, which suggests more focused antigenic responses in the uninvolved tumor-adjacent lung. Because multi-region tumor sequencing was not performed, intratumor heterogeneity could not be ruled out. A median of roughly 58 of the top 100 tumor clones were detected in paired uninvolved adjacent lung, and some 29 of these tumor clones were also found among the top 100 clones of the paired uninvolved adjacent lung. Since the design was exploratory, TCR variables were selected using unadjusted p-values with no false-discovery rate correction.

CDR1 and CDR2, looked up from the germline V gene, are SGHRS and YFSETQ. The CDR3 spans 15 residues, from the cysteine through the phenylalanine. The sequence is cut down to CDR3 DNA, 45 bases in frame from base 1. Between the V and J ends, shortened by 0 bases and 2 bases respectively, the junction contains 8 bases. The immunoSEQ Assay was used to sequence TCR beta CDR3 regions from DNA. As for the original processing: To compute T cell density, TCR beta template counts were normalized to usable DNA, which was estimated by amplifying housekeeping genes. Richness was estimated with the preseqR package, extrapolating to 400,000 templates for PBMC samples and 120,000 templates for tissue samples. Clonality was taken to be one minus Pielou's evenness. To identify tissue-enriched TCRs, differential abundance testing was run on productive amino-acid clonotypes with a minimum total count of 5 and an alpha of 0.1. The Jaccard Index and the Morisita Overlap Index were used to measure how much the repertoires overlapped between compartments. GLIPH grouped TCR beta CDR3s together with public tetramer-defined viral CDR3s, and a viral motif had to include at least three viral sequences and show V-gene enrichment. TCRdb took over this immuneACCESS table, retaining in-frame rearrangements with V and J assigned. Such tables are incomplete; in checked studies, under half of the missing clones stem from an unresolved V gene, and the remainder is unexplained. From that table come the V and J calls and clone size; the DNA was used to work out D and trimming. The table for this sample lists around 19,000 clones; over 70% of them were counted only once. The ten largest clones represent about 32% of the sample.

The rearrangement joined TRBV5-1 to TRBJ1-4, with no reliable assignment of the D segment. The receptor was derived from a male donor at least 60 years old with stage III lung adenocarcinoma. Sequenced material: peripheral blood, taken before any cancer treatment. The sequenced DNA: TGCGCCAGCAGCTTGGTGAGGGCGACTAATGAAAAACTGTTTTTT. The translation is CASSLVRATNEKLFF. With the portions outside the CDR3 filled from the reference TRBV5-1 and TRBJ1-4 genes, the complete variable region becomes KAGVTQTPRYLIKTRGQQVTLSCSPISGHRSVSWYQQTPGQGLQFLFEYFSETQRNKGNFPGRFSGRQFSNSRSEMNVSTLELGDSALYLCASSLVRATNEKLFFGSGTQLSVL.